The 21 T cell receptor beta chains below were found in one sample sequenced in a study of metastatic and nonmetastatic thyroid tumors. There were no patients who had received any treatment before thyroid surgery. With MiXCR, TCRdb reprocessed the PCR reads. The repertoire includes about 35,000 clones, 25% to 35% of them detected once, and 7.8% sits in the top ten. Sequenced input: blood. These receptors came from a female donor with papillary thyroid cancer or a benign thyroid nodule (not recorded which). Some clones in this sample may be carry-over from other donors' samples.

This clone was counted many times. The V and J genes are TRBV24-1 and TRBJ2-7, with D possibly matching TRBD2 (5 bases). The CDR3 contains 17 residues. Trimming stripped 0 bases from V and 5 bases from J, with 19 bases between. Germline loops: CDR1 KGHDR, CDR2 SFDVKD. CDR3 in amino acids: CATSDLWIRQARDEQYF. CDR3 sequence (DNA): TGTGCCACCAGTGATTTGTGGATTAGGCAGGCGAGGGACGAGCAGTACTTC.

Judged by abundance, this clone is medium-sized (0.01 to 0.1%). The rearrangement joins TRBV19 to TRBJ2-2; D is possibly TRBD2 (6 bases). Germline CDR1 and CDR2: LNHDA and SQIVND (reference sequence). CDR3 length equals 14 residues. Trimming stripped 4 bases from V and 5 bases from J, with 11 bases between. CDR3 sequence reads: CASSKPAGTGELFF. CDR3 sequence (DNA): TGTGCCAGTAGTAAGCCCGCGGGAACCGGGGAGCTGTTTTTT. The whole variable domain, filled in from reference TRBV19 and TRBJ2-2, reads DGGITQSPKYLFRKEGQNVTLSCEQNLNHDAMYWYRQDPGQGLRLIYYSQIVNDFQKGDIAEGYSVSREKKESFPLTVTSAQKNPTAFYLCASSKPAGTGELFFGEGSRLTVL.

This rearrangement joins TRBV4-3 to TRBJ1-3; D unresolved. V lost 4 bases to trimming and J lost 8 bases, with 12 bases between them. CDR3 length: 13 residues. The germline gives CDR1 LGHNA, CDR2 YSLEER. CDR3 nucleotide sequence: TGCGCCAGCAGCCCTCCGAGCGGCTACACCATATATTTT. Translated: CASSPPSGYTIYF.

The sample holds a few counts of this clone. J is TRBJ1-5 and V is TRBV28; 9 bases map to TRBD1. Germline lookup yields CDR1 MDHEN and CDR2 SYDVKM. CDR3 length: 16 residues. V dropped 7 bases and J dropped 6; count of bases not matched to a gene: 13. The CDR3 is CASIRIQGAWGQPQHF. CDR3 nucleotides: TGTGCCAGCATTAGAATACAGGGGGCGTGGGGTCAGCCCCAGCATTTT.

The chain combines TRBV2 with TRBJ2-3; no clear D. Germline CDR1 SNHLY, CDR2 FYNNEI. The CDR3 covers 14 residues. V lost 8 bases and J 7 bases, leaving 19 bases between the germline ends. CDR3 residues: CASGRAWVKYTQYF. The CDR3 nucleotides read TGTGCCAGCGGACGAGCGTGGGTAAAATATACGCAGTATTTT.

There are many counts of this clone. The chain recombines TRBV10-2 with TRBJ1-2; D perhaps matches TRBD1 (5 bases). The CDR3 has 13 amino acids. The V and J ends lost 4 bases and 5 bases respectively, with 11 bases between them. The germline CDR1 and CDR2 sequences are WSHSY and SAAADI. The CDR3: CASSGAGLYGYTF. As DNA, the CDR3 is TGCGCCAGCAGTGGGGCAGGGTTATATGGCTACACCTTC.

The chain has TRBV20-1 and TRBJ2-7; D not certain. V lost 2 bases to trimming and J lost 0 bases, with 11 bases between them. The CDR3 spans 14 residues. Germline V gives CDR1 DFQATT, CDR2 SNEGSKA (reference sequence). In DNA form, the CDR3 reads TGCAGTGCTAGACTAGGAATGAGCTCCTACGAGCAGTACTTC. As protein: CSARLGMSSYEQYF.

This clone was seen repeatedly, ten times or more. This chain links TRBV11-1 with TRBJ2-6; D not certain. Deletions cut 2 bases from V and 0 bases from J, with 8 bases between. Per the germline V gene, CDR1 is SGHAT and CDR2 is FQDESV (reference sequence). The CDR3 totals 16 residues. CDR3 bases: TGTGCCAGCAGCTTATCACCAGTCTCTGGGGCCAACGTCCTGACTTTC. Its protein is CASSLSPVSGANVLTF.

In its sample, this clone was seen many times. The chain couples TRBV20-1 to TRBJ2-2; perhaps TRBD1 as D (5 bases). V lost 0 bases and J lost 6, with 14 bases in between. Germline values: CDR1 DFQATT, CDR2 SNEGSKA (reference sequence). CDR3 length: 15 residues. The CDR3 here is CSARDSDTHAGELFF. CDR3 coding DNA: TGCAGTGCTAGAGACTCGGACACTCACGCCGGGGAGCTGTTTTTT.

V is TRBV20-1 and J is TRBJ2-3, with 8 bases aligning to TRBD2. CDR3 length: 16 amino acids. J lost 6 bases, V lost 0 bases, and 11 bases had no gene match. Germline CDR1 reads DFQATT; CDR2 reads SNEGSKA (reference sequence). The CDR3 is CSARDLPAGESDTQYF. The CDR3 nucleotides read TGCAGTGCTAGAGACCTCCCAGCGGGAGAGTCGGATACGCAGTATTTT.

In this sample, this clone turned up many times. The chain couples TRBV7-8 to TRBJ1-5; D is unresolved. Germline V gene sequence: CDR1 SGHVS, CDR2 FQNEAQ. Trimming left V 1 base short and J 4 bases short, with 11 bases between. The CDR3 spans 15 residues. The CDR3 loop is CASSLVEGRNQPQHF. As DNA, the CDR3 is TGTGCCAGCAGCTTAGTTGAGGGTCGAAATCAGCCCCAGCATTTT. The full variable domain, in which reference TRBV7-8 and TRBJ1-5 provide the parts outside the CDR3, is GAGVSQSPRYKVAKRGQDVALRCDPISGHVSLFWYQQALGQGPEFLTYFQNEAQLDKSGLPSDRFFAERPEGSVSTLKIQRTQQEDSAVYLCASSLVEGRNQPQHFGDGTRLSIL.

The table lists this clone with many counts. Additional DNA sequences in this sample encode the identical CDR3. The CDR3 spells CASSQDFLAGSLADTQYF. In DNA, the CDR3 is TGTGCCAGCAGCCAAGACTTTCTAGCGGGGTCCTTGGCAGATACGCAGTATTTT. The J gene is TRBJ2-3, the V gene TRBV3-1; 9 bases match TRBD2. The V gene end was trimmed by 0 bases and the J gene end by 4 bases; junction bases not matched to a gene: 11. The CDR3 covers 18 residues. Germline V lookup: CDR1 LGHDT, CDR2 YNNKEL (reference sequence).

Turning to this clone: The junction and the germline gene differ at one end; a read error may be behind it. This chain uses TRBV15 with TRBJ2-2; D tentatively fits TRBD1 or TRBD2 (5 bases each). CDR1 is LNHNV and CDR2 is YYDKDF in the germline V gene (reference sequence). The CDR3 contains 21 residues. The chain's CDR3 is CATSRERTSGTTASNTGELFF. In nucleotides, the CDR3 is TGTGCCACCAGCAGAGAAAGAACCTCCGGGACGACCGCTTCAAACACCGGGGAGTTGTTTTTT.

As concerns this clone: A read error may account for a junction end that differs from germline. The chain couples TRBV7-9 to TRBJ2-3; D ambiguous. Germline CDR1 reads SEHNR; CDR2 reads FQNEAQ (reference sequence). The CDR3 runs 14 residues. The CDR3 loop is CASSLGMGTDTQYF. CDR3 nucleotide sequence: TGTGCCAGCAGCTTGGGTATGGGCACAGATACACAGTATTTT.

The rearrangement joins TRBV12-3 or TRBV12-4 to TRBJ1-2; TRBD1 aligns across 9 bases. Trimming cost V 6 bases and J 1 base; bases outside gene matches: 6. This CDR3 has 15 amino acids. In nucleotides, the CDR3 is TGTGCCAGCAGGCGGGGACAGGGTCTTAACTATGGCTACACCTTC. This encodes CASRRGQGLNYGYTF.

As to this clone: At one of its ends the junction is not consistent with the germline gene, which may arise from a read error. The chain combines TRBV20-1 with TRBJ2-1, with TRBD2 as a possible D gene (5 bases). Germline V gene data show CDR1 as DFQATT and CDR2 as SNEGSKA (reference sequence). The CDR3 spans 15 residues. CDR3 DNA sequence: TGCAGTTCTAGATTCGCGCGGAGGTCGAGGAATGAGCAGTTCTTC. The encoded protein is CSSRFARRSRNEQFF.

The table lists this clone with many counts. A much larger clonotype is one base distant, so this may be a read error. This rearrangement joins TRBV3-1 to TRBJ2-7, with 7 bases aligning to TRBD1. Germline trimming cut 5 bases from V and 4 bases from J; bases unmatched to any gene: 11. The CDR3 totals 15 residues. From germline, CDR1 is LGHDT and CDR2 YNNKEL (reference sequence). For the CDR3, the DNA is TGTGCCAGCAGCTTTAAACCGGAACAGGGGTACGAGCAGTACTTC. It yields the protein CASSFKPEQGYEQYF.

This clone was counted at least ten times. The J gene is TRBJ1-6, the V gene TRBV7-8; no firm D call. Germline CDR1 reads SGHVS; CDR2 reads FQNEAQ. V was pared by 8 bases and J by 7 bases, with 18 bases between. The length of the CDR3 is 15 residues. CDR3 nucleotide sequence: TGTGCCAGCTCCCTTGGGCTTGAAAACAATTCACCCCTCCACTTT. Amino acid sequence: CASSLGLENNSPLHF.

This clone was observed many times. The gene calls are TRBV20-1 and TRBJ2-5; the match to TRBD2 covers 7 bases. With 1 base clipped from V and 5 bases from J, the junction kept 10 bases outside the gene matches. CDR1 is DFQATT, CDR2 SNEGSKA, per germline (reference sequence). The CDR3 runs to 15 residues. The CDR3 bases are TGCAGTGCTAGAGGGGAGCGGGGACTGGGGGAGACCCAGTACTTC. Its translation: CSARGERGLGETQYF.

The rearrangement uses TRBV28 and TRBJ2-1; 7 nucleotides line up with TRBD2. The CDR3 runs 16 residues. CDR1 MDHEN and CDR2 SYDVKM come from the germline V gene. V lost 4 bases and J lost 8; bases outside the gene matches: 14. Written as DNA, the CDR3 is TGTGCCAGCAGTTCACCCGTGGGAGGGAGTCGTGATGAGCAGTTCTTC. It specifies CASSSPVGGSRDEQFF.

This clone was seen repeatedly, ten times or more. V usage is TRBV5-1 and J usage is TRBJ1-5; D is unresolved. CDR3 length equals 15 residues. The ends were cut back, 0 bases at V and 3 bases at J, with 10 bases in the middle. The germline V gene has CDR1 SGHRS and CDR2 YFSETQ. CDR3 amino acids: CASSLGSDTNQPQHF. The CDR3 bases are TGCGCCAGCAGCTTGGGGAGCGATACCAATCAGCCCCAGCATTTT.